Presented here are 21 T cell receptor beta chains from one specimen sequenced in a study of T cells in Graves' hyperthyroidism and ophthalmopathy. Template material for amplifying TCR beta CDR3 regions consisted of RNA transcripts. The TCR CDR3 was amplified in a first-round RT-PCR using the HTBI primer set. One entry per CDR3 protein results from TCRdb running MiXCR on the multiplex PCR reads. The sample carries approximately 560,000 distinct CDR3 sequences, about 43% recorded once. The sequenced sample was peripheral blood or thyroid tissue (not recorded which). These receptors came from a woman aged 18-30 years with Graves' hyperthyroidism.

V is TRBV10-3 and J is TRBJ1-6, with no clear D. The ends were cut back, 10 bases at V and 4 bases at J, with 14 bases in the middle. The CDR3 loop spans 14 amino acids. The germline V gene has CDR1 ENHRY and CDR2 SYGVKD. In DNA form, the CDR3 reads TGTGCCACCACCGAAAAGGTTTATAATTCACCCCTCCACTTT. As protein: CATTEKVYNSPLHF.

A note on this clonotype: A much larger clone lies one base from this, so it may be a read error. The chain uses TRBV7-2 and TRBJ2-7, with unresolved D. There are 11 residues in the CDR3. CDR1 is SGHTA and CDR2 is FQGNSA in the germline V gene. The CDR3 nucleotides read TGTGCCAGCAGCCCGCAGTACGGGCAGTACTTC. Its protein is CASSPQYGQYF.

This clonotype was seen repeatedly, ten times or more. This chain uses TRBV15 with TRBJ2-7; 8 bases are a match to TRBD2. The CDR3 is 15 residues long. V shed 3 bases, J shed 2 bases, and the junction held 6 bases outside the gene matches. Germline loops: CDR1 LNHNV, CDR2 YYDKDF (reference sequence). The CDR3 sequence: CATSRKRERTYEQYF. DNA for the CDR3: TGTGCCACCAGCAGGAAGCGGGAGAGGACCTACGAGCAGTACTTC.

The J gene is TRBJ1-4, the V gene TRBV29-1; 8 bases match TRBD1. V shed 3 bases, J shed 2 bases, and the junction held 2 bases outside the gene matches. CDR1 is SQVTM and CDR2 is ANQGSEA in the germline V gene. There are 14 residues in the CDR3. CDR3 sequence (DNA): TGCAGCGTTGAGCGGACAGGGACTAATGAAAAACTGTTTTTT. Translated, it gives CSVERTGTNEKLFF.

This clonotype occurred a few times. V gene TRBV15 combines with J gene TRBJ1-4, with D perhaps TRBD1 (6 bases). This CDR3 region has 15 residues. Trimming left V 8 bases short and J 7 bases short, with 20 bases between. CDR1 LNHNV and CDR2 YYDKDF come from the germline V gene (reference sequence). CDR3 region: CATRRGGISSEKLFF. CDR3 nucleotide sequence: TGTGCCACCCGAAGGGGGGGTATAAGTAGTGAAAAACTGTTTTTT.

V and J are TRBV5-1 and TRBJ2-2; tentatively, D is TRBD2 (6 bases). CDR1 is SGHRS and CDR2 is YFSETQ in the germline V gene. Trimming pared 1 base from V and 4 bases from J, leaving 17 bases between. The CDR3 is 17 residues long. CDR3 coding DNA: TGCGCCAGCAGCTTGACTAGCCCCCACCTTGGCACCGGGGAGCTGTTTTTT. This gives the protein CASSLTSPHLGTGELFF.

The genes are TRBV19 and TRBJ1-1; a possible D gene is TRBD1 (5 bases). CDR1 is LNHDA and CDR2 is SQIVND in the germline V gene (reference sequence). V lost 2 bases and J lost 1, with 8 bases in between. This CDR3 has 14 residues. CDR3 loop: CASSIKTENTEAFF. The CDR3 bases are TGTGCCAGTAGTATAAAGACAGAGAACACTGAAGCTTTCTTT.

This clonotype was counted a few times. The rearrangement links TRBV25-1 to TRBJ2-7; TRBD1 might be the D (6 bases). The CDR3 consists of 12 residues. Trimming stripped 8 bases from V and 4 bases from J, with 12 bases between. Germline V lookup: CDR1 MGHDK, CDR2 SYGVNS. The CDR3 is CASSADRYEQYF. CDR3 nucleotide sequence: TGTGCCAGCTCCGCGGACAGATACGAGCAGTACTTC.

CDR3 coding DNA: TGTGCCACCAGCTTAGGACAGGGGGAGGCTGATACGCAGTATTTT. It encodes CATSLGQGEADTQYF. The chain has TRBV15 and TRBJ2-3, with 10 nucleotides matching TRBD1. Germline V gives CDR1 LNHNV, CDR2 YYDKDF (reference sequence). V shed 5 bases and J 6 bases; nucleotides not matched to a gene: 8. The CDR3 covers 15 residues.

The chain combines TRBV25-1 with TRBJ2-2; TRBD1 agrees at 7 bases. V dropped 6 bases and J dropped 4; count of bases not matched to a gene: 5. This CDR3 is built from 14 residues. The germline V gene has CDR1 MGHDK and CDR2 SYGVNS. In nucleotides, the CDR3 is TGTGCCAGCAGGGGACAGACGATCACCGGGGAGCTGTTTTTT. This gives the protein CASRGQTITGELFF.

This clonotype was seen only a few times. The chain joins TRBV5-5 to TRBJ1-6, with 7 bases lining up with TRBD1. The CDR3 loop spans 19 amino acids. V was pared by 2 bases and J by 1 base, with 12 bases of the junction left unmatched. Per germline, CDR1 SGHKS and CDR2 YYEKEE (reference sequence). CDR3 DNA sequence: TGTGCCAGCAGCTTAGACGACAGGGTCCGTTGGTCCTATAATTCACCCCTCCACTTT. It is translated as CASSLDDRVRWSYNSPLHF.

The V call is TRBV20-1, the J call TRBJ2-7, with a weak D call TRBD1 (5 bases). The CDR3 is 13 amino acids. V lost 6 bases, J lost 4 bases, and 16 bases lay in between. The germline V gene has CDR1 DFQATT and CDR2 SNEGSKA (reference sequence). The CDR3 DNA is TGCAGTGCCCACGACCAGGACAATTACGAGCAGTACTTC. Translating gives CSAHDQDNYEQYF.

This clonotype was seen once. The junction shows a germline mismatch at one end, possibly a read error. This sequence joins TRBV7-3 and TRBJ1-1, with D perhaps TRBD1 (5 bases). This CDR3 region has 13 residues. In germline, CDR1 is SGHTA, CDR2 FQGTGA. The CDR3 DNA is TGTGCCAGCAGCTCAGGGAGGAACGCTGAAGCTTTCTTT. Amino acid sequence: CASSSGRNAEAFF.

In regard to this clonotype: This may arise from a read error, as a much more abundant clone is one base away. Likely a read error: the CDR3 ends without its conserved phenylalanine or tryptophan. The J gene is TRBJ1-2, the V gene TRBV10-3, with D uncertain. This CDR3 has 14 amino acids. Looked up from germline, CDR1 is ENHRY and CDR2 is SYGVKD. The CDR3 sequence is CASSEAGTARGYTL. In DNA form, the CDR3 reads TGTGCCAGCAGTGAGGCAGGCACCGCTCGTGGCTACACCCTC.

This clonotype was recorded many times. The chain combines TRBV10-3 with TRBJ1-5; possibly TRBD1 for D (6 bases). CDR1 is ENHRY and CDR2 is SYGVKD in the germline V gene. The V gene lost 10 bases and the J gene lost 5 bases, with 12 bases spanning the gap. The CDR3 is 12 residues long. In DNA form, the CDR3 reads TGTGCCACCGGGACACCCGATCAGCCCCAGCATTTT. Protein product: CATGTPDQPQHF.

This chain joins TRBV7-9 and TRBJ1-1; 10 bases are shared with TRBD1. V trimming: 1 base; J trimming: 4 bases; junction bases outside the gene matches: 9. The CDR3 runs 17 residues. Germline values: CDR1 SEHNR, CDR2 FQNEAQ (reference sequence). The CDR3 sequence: CASSLDGDRGRGTEAFF. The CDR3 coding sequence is TGTGCCAGCAGCTTAGACGGGGACAGGGGAAGGGGCACTGAAGCTTTCTTT.

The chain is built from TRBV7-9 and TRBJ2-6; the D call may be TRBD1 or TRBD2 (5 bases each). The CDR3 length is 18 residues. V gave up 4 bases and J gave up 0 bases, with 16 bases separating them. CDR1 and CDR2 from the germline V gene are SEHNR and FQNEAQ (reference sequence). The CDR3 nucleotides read TGTGCCAGCAGCTCGTCCTCGGGACGGAGCTCTGGGGCCAACGTCCTGACTTTC. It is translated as CASSSSSGRSSGANVLTF. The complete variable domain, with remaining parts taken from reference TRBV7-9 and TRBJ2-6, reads DTGVSQNPRHKITKRGQNVTFRCDPISEHNRLYWYRQTLGQGPEFLTYFQNEAQLEKSRLLSDRFSAERPKGSFSTLEIQRTEQGDSAMYLCASSSSSGRSSGANVLTFGAGSRLTVL.

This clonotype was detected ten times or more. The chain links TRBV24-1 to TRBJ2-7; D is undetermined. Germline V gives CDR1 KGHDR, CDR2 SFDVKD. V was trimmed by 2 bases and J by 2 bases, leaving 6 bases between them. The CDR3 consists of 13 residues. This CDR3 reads CATSDSDTYEQYF. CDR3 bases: TGTGCCACCAGTGATTCAGATACCTACGAGCAGTACTTC.

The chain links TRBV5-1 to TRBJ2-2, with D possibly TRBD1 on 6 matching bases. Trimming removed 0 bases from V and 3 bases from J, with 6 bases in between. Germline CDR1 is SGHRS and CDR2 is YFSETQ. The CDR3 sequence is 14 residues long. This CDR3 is CASSLAGDTGELFF. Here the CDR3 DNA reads TGCGCCAGCAGCTTGGCAGGGGACACCGGGGAGCTGTTTTTT.

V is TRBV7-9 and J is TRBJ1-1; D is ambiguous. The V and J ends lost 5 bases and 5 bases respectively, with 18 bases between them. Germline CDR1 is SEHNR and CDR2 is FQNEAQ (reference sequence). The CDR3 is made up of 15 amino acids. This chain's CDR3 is CASSPTRRDWTEAFF. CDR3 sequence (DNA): TGTGCCAGCAGCCCTACACGACGGGATTGGACTGAAGCTTTCTTT.

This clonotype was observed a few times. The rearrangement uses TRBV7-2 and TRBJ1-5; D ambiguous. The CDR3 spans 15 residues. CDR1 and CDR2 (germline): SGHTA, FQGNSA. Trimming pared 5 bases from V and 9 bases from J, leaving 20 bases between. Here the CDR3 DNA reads TGTGCCAGCAGCCGGACGGAGGGTAGGGATCTGCCCCAGCATTTT. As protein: CASSRTEGRDLPQHF.